The 17 T cell receptor beta chains given below trace back to one sample, sequenced in a study of OX40 agonist ivuxolimab in advanced cancers. The assay was immunoSEQ multiplex PCR, and TCRdb's table has in-frame clones only and misses some. The table shows about 80,000 clones, with around 85% occurring only once. The sequencing used CD4+ or CD8+ T cells sorted from blood, collected in a trial of the OX40 agonist ivuxolimab. These TCRs come from an adult with an advanced solid tumor such as melanoma, head and neck, liver or kidney cancer.

The chain has TRBV28 and TRBJ2-2, with 7 bases aligning to TRBD1. The V gene's germline CDR1 is MDHEN and CDR2 SYDVKM. After removal of 6 bases from V and 4 bases from J, the junction contained 11 bases not matched to a gene. The CDR3 is 16 amino acids. For the CDR3, the DNA is TGTGCCAGCAGGCGAGGACAGGTTGGATTCACCGGGGAGCTGTTTTTT. Translation gives CASRRGQVGFTGELFF.

The genes are TRBV5-4 and TRBJ1-5; TRBD1 agrees at 7 bases. V was pared by 0 bases and J by 1 base, with 1 base of the junction left unmatched. CDR1 and CDR2 from the germline V gene are SGHNT and YYREEE (reference sequence). This CDR3 has 15 amino acids. CDR3 nucleotides: TGTGCCAGCAGCTTGGGACAGGGAAGCAATCAGCCCCAGCATTTT. Its translation: CASSLGQGSNQPQHF.

The chain uses TRBV6-6 and TRBJ2-3; no firm D call. The CDR3 length is 15 residues. CDR1 is MNHNY and CDR2 is SVGAGI in the germline V gene (reference sequence). V lost 5 bases and J 3 bases, leaving 15 bases between the germline ends. The CDR3 DNA reads as TGTGCCAGCAGTCCGGACCCTCTTATGACAGATACGCAGTATTTT. Protein: CASSPDPLMTDTQYF.

This clone was detected once. The CDR3 spells CASGVRDYEQYF. The CDR3 nucleotides are TGTGCCAGCGGGGTTAGGGACTACGAGCAGTACTTC. The J gene is TRBJ2-7, the V gene TRBV2, with D hard to call. The V and J ends lost 8 bases and 3 bases respectively, with 11 bases between them. Per the germline V gene, CDR1 is SNHLY and CDR2 is FYNNEI. The CDR3 loop spans 12 amino acids.

The chain joins TRBV5-4 to TRBJ2-7; no clear D gene. V was cut by 0 bases and J by 3 bases, with 1 base left in between. Germline values: CDR1 SGHNT, CDR2 YYREEE (reference sequence). The CDR3 has 11 amino acids. The CDR3 region is CASSLDYEQYF. The CDR3 region has the DNA TGTGCCAGCAGCTTGGACTACGAGCAGTACTTC.

CDR3 loop: CASSRTGLHYEQYF. CDR3 nucleotide sequence: TGTGCCAGCAGCCGGACTGGACTTCACTACGAGCAGTACTTC. This chain connects TRBV7-9 to TRBJ2-7; weak D call: TRBD2 (5 bases). Trimming shortened V by 5 bases and J by 3 bases, and 14 bases separated the two germline ends. The CDR3 runs to 14 residues. Per germline, CDR1 SEHNR and CDR2 FQNEAQ (reference sequence).

This clone was counted only a few times. This chain links TRBV2 with TRBJ2-1; weak D call: TRBD1 (6 bases). Germline V gene data show CDR1 as SNHLY and CDR2 as FYNNEI. Trimming shortened V by 5 bases and J by 14 bases, and 13 bases separated the two germline ends. The CDR3 runs to 11 residues. DNA for the CDR3: TGTGCCAGCAGTCGACAGGACCGGGAGTTCTTC. Translated, it gives CASSRQDREFF.

The chain links TRBV10-3 to TRBJ2-3; D is unclear. The CDR3 extends over 12 amino acids. Trimming stripped 10 bases from V and 0 bases from J, with 8 bases between. CDR1 is ENHRY and CDR2 is SYGVKD in the germline V gene. In DNA form, the CDR3 reads TGTGCCACCTCTGTCAGCACAGATACGCAGTATTTT. Protein: CATSVSTDTQYF.

About this clone: The same CDR3 arises from other DNA sequences in this sample as well. J is TRBJ2-5 and V is TRBV5-1; D uncertain. From germline, CDR1 is SGHRS and CDR2 YFSETQ. The CDR3 consists of 11 residues. V dropped 0 bases and J dropped 4 bases, with 1 base sitting between them. The CDR3 DNA reads TGCGCCAGCAGCTTGGTAGAGACCCAGTACTTC. Protein product: CASSLVETQYF.

This rearrangement joins TRBV25-1 to TRBJ2-7; the D gene is possibly TRBD2 (6 bases). V was cut by 5 bases and J by 1 base, with 18 bases left in between. This CDR3 has 16 residues. Germline V CDR1 and CDR2: MGHDK, SYGVNS. CDR3 coding DNA: TGTGCCAGCAGTCGAAGATACGGGAGTAGTTCCTACGAGCAGTACTTC. Its translation is CASSRRYGSSSYEQYF.

The rearrangement joins TRBV30 to TRBJ2-7; 10 positions agree with TRBD1. The CDR3 is 13 residues long. From germline, CDR1 is GTSNPN and CDR2 SVGIG (reference sequence). The J segment lost 3 bases and the V segment lost 8 bases, leaving 7 bases of the junction unmatched. In nucleotides, the CDR3 is TGTGCCGGAAAGACAGGGGGCAGCTACGAGCAGTACTTC. Amino acid sequence: CAGKTGGSYEQYF.

This chain links TRBV6-1 with TRBJ2-5; possibly TRBD1 or TRBD2 for D (5 bases each). Germline CDR1 is MNHNS and CDR2 is SASEGT. This CDR3 spans 16 amino acids. Between the trimmed V and J ends, which lost 0 bases and 5 bases, there was a span of 16 bases. For the CDR3, the DNA is TGTGCCAGCAGTGAAGCGAGGGGCAGCCTACCGGAGACCCAGTACTTC. Translation gives CASSEARGSLPETQYF.

This clone appeared once. V gene TRBV7-9 combines with J gene TRBJ1-6; TRBD1 might be the D (5 bases). The ends were cut back, 2 bases at V and 10 bases at J, with 9 bases in the middle. From germline, CDR1 is SEHNR and CDR2 FQNEAQ (reference sequence). This CDR3 is built from 13 residues. The DNA for the CDR3 is TGTGCCAGCAGCTTACAGGGATCATCACCCCTCCACTTT. Translation gives CASSLQGSSPLHF.

The rearrangement joins TRBV2 to TRBJ1-5; D is undetermined. The V and J ends lost 10 bases and 4 bases respectively, with 14 bases between them. The CDR3 length is 13 residues. CDR1 and CDR2 from the germline V gene are SNHLY and FYNNEI. The CDR3 coding sequence is TGTGCCACTGAGGAAGGGAGGAATCAGCCCCAGCATTTT. Translating gives CATEEGRNQPQHF.

The CDR3 loop is CASSIARGNTEAFF. CDR3 nucleotide sequence: TGTGCCAGTAGTATAGCGCGGGGGAACACTGAAGCTTTCTTT. The chain carries TRBV19 and TRBJ1-1; D remains unclear. Germline CDR1 LNHDA, CDR2 SQIVND (reference sequence). The ends were cut back, 1 base at V and 1 base at J, with 7 bases in the middle. The CDR3 consists of 14 residues.

V and J are TRBV19 and TRBJ1-6; D gene ambiguous. The CDR3 loop spans 16 amino acids. From germline, CDR1 is LNHDA and CDR2 SQIVND (reference sequence). V was pared by 4 bases and J by 4 bases, with 14 bases between. The CDR3 spells CASSTVFSGYNSPLHF. The CDR3 DNA sequence: TGTGCCAGTAGTACCGTCTTCTCGGGGTATAATTCACCCCTCCACTTT.

The chain joins TRBV15 to TRBJ1-5; D is uncertain. The V and J ends lost 5 bases and 2 bases respectively, with 13 bases between them. The germline V gene has CDR1 LNHNV and CDR2 YYDKDF (reference sequence). The CDR3 length is 15 residues. The CDR3 region has the DNA TGTGCCACCAGCGGCCAGGTCGGGGGCAATCAGCCCCAGCATTTT. The encoded protein is CATSGQVGGNQPQHF.